Reported below is one T cell receptor (beta chain). This CDR3 contains 15 residues. V dropped 1 base and J dropped 0; count of bases not matched to a gene: 4. CDR1 SGHRS and CDR2 YFSETQ come from the germline V gene. Using immunoSEQ multiplex PCR, the repertoire was profiled, and TCRdb retains in-frame clones only, with some absent. The repertoire holds some 410,000 clones, with roughly 90% as singletons. The data were obtained in a study of blood T cell repertoires in COVID-19. Sample: PBMCs or T cells enriched from blood (not recorded which). This TCR was sampled from a woman aged 25 to 39 with acute COVID-19. V gene TRBV5-1 combines with J gene TRBJ2-7; 7 bases map to TRBD1. The CDR3 sequence: CASSLSAGGSYEQYF. The DNA for the CDR3 is TGCGCCAGCAGCTTGAGTGCAGGGGGCTCCTACGAGCAGTACTTC.